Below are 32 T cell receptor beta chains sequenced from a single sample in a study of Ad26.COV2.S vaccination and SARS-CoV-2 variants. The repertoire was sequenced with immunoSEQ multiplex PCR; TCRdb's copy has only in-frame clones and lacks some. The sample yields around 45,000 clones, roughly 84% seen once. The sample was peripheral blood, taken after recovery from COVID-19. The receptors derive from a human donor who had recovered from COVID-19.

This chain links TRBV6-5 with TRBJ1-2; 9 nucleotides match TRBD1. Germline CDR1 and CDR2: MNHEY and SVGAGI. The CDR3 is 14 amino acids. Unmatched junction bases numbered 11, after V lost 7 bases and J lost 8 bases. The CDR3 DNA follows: TGTGCCAGCACCTCCAGCTGGACAGGGGCCGGCTACACCTTC. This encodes CASTSSWTGAGYTF.

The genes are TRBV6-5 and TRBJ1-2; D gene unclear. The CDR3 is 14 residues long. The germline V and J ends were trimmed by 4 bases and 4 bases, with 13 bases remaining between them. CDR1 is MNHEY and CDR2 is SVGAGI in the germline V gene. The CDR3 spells CASSSTTVPYGYTF. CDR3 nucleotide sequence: TGTGCCAGCAGTTCTACTACAGTGCCCTATGGCTACACCTTC.

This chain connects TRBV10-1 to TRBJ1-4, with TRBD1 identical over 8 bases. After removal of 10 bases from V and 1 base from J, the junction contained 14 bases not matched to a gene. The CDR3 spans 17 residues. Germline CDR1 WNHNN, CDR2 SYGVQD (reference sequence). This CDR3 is CATRRGRRIETNEKLFF. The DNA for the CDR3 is TGCGCCACCCGCAGGGGGCGGAGAATCGAAACTAATGAAAAACTGTTTTTT.

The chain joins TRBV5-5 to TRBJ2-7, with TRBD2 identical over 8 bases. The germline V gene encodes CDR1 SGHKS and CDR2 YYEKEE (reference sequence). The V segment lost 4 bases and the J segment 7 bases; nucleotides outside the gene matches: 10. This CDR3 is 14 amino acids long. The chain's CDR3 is CASSDGRGAREQYF. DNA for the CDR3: TGTGCCAGCAGCGACGGGCGGGGGGCGAGGGAGCAGTACTTC.

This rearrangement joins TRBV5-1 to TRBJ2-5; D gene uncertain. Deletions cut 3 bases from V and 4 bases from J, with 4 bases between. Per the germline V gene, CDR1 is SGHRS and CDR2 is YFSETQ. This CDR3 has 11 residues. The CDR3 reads CASSSGETQYF. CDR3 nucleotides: TGCGCCAGCAGCTCAGGAGAGACCCAGTACTTC.

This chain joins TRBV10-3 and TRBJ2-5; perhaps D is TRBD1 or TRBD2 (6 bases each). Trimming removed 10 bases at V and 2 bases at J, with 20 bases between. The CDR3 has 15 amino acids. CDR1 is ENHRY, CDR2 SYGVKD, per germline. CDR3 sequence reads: CATSRGGTFQETQYF. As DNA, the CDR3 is TGTGCCACCTCGCGGGGTGGGACATTTCAAGAGACCCAGTACTTC.

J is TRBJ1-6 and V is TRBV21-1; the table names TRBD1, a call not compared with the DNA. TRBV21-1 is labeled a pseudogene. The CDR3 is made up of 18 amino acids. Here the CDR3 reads CASSEKGASGSYNSPLHF. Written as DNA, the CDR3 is TGTGCCAGCAGCGAAAAGGGGGCCTCGGGCTCCTATAATTCACCCCTCCACTTT.

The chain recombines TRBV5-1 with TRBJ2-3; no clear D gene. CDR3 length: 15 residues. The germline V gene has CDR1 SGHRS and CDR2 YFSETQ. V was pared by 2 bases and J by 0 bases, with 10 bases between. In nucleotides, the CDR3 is TGCGCCAGCAGCTTCTCCAGGTCTAGCACAGATACGCAGTATTTT. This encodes CASSFSRSSTDTQYF.

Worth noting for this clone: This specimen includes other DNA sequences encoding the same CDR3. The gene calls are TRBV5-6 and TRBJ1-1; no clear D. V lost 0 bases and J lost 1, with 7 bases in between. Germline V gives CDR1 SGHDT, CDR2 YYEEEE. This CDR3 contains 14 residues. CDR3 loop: CASSLAPGNTEAFF. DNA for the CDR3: TGTGCCAGCAGCTTGGCACCCGGGAACACTGAAGCTTTCTTT. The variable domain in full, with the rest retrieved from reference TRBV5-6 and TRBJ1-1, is DAGVTQSPTHLIKTRGQQVTLRCSPKSGHDTVSWYQQALGQGPQFIFQYYEEEERQRGNFPDRFSGHQFPNYSSELNVNALLLGDSALYLCASSLAPGNTEAFFGQGTRLTVV.

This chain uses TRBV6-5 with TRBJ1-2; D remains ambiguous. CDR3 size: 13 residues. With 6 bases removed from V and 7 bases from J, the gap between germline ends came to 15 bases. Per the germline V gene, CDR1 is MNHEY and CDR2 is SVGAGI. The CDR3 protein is CASSRGVHGGYTF. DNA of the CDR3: TGTGCCAGCAGCCGTGGGGTCCACGGTGGCTACACCTTC.

CDR3: CASSLASITNEQFF. CDR3 nucleotide sequence: TGTGCCAGCAGCTTAGCTAGCATTACCAATGAGCAGTTCTTC. The gene calls are TRBV7-3 and TRBJ2-1, with D perhaps TRBD2 (5 bases). V was trimmed by 2 bases and J by 6 bases, leaving 11 bases between them. CDR1 SGHTA and CDR2 FQGTGA come from the germline V gene. The CDR3 covers 14 residues.

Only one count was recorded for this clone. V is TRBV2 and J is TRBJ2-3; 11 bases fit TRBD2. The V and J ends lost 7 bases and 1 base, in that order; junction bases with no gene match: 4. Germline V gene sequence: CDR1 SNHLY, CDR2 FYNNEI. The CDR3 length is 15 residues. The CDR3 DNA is TGTGCCAGCACCCCGGGACTAGCGGGCACAGATACGCAGTATTTT. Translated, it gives CASTPGLAGTDTQYF.

CDR3 nucleotide sequence: TGTGCCAGCAGTTGGACAACTAACAATGAGCAGTTCTTC. It translates to CASSWTTNNEQFF. The rearrangement joins TRBV2 to TRBJ2-1, with D possibly being TRBD1 (5 bases). This CDR3 contains 13 residues. Germline values: CDR1 SNHLY, CDR2 FYNNEI. V was clipped by 5 bases and J by 5 bases, with 10 bases between them.

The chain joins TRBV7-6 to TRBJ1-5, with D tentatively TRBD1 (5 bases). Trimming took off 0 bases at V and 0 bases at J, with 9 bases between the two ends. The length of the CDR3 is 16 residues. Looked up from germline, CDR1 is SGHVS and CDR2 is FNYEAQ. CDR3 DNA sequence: TGTGCCAGCAGCTTAGCTGGAGGGGATAGCAATCAGCCCCAGCATTTT. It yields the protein CASSLAGGDSNQPQHF.

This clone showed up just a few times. The CDR3 reads CASSIVGGQSFSPLHF. The CDR3 DNA reads as TGTGCCAGTAGTATAGTAGGAGGACAAAGCTTTTCACCCCTCCACTTT. The rearrangement links TRBV19 to TRBJ1-6, with TRBD1 as a possible D gene (5 bases). The CDR3 sequence is 16 residues long. CDR1 LNHDA and CDR2 SQIVND come from the germline V gene (reference sequence). V lost 1 base and J lost 9, with 16 bases in between.

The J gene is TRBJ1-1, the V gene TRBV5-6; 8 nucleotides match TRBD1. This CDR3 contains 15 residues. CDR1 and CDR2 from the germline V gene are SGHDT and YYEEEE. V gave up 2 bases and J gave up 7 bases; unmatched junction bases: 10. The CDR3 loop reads CASSFTGTGRVEAFF. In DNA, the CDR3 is TGTGCCAGCAGCTTCACCGGGACAGGAAGAGTTGAAGCTTTCTTT.

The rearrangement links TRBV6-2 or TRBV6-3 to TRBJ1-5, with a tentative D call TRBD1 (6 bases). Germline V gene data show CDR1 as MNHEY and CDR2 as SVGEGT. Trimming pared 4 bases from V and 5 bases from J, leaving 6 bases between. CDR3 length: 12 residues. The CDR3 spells CASSSGDQPQHF. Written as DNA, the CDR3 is TGTGCCAGCAGTTCAGGGGATCAGCCCCAGCATTTT.

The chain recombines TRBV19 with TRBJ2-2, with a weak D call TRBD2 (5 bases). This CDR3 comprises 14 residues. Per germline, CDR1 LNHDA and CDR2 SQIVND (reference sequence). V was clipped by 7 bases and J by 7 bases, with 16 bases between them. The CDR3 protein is CASTKRVQSGELFF. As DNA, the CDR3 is TGTGCCAGTACCAAGAGGGTTCAAAGCGGGGAGCTGTTTTTT.

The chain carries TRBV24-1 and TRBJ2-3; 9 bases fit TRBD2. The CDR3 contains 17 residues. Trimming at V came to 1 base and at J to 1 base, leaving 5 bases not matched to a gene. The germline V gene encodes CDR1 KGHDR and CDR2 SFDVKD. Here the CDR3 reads CATSDLIAGERTDTQYF. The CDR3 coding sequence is TGTGCCACCAGTGATTTAATAGCGGGGGAACGCACAGATACGCAGTATTTT.

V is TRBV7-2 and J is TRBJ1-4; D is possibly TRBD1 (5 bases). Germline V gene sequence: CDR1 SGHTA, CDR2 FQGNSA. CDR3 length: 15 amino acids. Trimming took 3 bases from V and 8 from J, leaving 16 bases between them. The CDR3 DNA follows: TGTGCCAGCAGCTTGGCTACAGGTTGGGGGGAAAAACTGTTTTTT. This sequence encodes CASSLATGWGEKLFF.

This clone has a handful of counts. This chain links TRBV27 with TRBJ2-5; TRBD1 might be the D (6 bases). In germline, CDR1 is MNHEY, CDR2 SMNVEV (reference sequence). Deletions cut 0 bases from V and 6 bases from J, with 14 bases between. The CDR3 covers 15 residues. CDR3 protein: CASSLSTQGLQTQYF. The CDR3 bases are TGTGCCAGCAGTTTATCCACGCAGGGGCTACAGACCCAGTACTTC.

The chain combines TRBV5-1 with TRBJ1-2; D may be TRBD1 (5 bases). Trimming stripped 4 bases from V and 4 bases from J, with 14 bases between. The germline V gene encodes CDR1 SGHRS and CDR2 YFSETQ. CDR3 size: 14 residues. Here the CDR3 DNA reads TGCGCCAGCAGCGAACCTGGGGGAGGCTATGGCTACACCTTC. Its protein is CASSEPGGGYGYTF.

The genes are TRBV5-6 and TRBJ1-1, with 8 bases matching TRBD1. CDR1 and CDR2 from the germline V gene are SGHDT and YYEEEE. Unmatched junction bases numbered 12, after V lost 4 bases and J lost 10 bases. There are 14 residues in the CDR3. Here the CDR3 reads CASSPSGQGLRAFF. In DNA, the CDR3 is TGTGCCAGCAGCCCCTCCGGACAGGGTCTAAGAGCTTTCTTT.

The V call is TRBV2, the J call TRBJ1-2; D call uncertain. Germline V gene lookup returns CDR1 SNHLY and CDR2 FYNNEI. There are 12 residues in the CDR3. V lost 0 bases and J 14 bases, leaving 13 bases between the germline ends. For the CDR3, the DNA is TGTGCCAGCAGTGAAGCCCCCTTTCTAGATACCTTC. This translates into CASSEAPFLDTF.

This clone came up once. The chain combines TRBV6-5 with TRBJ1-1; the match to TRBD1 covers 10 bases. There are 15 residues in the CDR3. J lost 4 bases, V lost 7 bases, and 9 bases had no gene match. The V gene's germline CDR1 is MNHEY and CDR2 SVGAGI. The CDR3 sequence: CASNSGGQGGTEAFF. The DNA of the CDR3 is TGTGCCAGCAATTCTGGCGGACAGGGGGGCACTGAAGCTTTCTTT.

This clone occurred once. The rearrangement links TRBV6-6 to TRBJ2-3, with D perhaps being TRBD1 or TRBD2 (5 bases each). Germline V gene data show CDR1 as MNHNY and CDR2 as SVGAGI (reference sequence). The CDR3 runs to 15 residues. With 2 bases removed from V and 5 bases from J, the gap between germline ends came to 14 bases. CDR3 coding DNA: TGTGCCAGCAGTTACGAGGGGTCTCACATAGATACGCAGTATTTT. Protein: CASSYEGSHIDTQYF.

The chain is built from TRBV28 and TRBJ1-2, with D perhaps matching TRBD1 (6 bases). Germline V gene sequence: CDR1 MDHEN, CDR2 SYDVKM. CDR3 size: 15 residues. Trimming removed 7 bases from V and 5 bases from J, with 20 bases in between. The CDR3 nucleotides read TGTGCCAGCACCGGCGGGGGGGGCAAACGGTATGGCTACACCTTC. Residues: CASTGGGGKRYGYTF.

The CDR3 region is CASSPRLGEKLFF. The CDR3 DNA sequence: TGTGCCAGCAGCCCCAGATTGGGGGAAAAACTGTTTTTT. The V and J genes are TRBV14 and TRBJ1-4; D uncertain. The V gene's germline CDR1 is SGHDN and CDR2 FVKESK. The CDR3 contains 13 residues. V was clipped by 4 bases and J by 8 bases, with 11 bases between them.

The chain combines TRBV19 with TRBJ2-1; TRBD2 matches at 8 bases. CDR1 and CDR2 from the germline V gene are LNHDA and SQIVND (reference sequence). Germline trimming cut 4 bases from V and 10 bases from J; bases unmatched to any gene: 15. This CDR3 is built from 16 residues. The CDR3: CASSNPGTSILEEQFF. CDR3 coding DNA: TGTGCCAGTAGTAACCCCGGGACTAGTATTTTAGAAGAGCAGTTCTTC.

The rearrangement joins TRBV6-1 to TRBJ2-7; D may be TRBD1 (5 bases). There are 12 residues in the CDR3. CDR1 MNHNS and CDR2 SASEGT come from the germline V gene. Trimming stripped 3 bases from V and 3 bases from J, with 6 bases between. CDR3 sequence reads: CASSDRVYEQYV. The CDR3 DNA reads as TGTGCCAGCAGTGACAGGGTCTACGAGCAGTACGTC.

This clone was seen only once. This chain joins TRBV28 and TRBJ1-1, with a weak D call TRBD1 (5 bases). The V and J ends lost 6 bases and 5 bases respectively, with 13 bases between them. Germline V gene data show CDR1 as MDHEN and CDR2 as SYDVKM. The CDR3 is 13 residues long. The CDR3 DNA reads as TGTGCCAGCAGCTCGGGGGTGAGGACTGAAGCTTTCTTT. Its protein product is CASSSGVRTEAFF.

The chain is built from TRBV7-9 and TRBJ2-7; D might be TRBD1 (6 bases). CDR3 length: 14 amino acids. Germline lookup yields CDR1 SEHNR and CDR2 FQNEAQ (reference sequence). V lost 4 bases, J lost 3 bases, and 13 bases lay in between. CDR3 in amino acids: CASSSYRVDYEQYF. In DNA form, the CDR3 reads TGTGCCAGCAGCTCGTACAGGGTGGACTACGAGCAGTACTTC.